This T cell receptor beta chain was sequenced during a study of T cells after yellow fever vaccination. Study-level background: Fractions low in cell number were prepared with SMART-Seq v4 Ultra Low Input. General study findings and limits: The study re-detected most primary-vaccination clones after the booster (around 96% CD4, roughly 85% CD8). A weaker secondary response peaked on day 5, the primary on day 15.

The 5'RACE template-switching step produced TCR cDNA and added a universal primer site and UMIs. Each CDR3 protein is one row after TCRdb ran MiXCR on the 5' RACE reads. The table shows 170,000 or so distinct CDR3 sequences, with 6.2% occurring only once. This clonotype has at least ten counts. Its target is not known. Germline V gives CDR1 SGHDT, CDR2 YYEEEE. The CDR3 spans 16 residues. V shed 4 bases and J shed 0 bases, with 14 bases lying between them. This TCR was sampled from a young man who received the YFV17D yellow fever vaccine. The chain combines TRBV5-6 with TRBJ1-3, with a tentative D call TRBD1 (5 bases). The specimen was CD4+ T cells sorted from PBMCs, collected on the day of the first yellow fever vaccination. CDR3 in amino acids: CASSVTGPTSGNTIYF. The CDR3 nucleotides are TGTGCCAGCAGCGTTACGGGACCGACCTCTGGAAACACCATATATTTT. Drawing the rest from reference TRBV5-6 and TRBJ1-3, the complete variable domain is DAGVTQSPTHLIKTRGQQVTLRCSPKSGHDTVSWYQQALGQGPQFIFQYYEEEERQRGNFPDRFSGHQFPNYSSELNVNALLLGDSALYLCASSVTGPTSGNTIYFGEGSWLTVV.